The clone carrying this TCR beta chain was detected a few times. Its specificity is not known. One junction end disagrees with the germline gene, perhaps due to a read error. CDR3 length: 13 amino acids. Per germline, CDR1 SSHAT and CDR2 FNYEAQ (reference sequence). This sample stems from a study of beta chain features in type 1 diabetes. The study's findings and limits: Cells that show high TCR expression could be over-represented by cDNA sequencing.

Central memory, naive, regulatory and stem cell-like memory CD4+ cells were sorted by CD45RO/CCR7/CD25/CD127/CD95/CD27. Reverse transcription of all isolated RNA meant that expressed TCRB transcripts were sequenced. Sequencing was performed with immunoSEQ multiplex PCR; in TCRdb, only in-frame clones are kept and a portion is missing. This table holds a few hundred thousand clones, approximately 11% found once. The sequenced sample was naive CD4+ T cells from blood. The source of this sequence is a woman aged 30 to 39 in good health. V gene TRBV7-7 combines with J gene TRBJ2-5, with unresolved D. The CDR3 spells CASSFDATETQYF. DNA of the CDR3: TGTGCTAGCAGCTTCGATGCTACCGAGACCCAGTACTTC.